These 10 T cell receptor beta chains were sequenced from one sample in a study of control samples from healthy donors and cancer patients. The data were produced by immunoSEQ multiplex PCR, yet TCRdb's version contains in-frame clones alone and is incomplete. The sample has around 110,000 clones, roughly 93% seen once. Sequencing input: blood. These receptors were obtained from a man younger than 45 in good health.

This clone was observed a single time. V usage is TRBV11-2 and J usage is TRBJ2-7; 7 bases align to TRBD2. CDR1 and CDR2 (germline): SGHAT, FQNNGV. This CDR3 contains 14 residues. Losses at the gene ends were 5 bases for V and 1 base for J; bases not matched to a gene: 5. The CDR3 protein is CASSRGEGSYEQYF. DNA for the CDR3: TGTGCCAGCAGCCGGGGGGAGGGTTCCTACGAGCAGTACTTC. Drawing the rest from reference TRBV11-2 and TRBJ2-7, the complete variable domain is EAGVAQSPRYKIIEKRQSVAFWCNPISGHATLYWYQQILGQGPKLLIQFQNNGVVDDSQLPKDRFSAERLKGVDSTLKIQPAKLEDSAVYLCASSRGEGSYEQYFGPGTRLTVT.

The CDR3 spells CASSNAAIAYNSPLHF. Here the CDR3 DNA reads TGTGCCAGTAGTAATGCAGCCATCGCCTATAATTCACCCCTCCACTTT. The chain employs TRBV19 and TRBJ1-6; the D is unclear. The ends were cut back, 4 bases at V and 2 bases at J, with 12 bases in the middle. This CDR3 has 16 residues. Germline values: CDR1 LNHDA, CDR2 SQIVND (reference sequence).

The chain couples TRBV28 to TRBJ1-4, with 9 positions matching TRBD1. The V segment lost 6 bases and the J segment 10 bases; nucleotides outside the gene matches: 15. CDR1 is MDHEN and CDR2 is SYDVKM in the germline V gene. The CDR3 sequence is 16 residues long. In DNA, the CDR3 is TGTGCCAGCAGCATAAGACCGGGACAGGGAAGGGTAAAACTGTTTTTT. As protein: CASSIRPGQGRVKLFF.

The chain carries TRBV11-2 and TRBJ2-7; 11 nucleotides line up with TRBD2. This CDR3 is built from 16 residues. CDR1 SGHAT and CDR2 FQNNGV come from the germline V gene. Trimming removed 0 bases from V and 3 bases from J; junction bases left unmatched: 4. CDR3 loop: CASSLEVAGGNYEQYF. CDR3 coding DNA: TGTGCCAGCAGCTTAGAGGTAGCGGGGGGGAACTACGAGCAGTACTTC.

The chain carries TRBV19 and TRBJ2-3, with TRBD1 matching over 12 bases. The CDR3 contains 16 residues. Germline CDR1 is LNHDA and CDR2 is SQIVND (reference sequence). The V segment lost 5 bases and the J segment 4 bases; nucleotides outside the gene matches: 7. The CDR3 reads CASSGPRDRGPDTQYF. CDR3 bases: TGTGCCAGTAGTGGGCCCCGGGACAGGGGGCCAGATACGCAGTATTTT.

V and J are TRBV18 and TRBJ2-1; 9 bases match TRBD1. Trimming at V came to 0 bases and at J to 13 bases, leaving 7 bases not matched to a gene. The CDR3 runs 14 residues. Germline lookup yields CDR1 KGHSH and CDR2 LQKENI. CDR3 bases: TGTGCCAGCTCACCACCACAGGGGGCGGGGGAACAGTTCTTC. Translating gives CASSPPQGAGEQFF. Full variable domain (remainder filled in from reference TRBV18 and TRBJ2-1): NAGVMQNPRHLVRRRGQEARLRCSPMKGHSHVYWYRQLPEEGLKFMVYLQKENIIDESGMPKERFSAEFPKEGPSILRIQQVVRGDSAAYFCASSPPQGAGEQFFGPGTRLTVL.

This chain uses TRBV12-3 or TRBV12-4 with TRBJ1-1; TRBD1 might be the D (5 bases). CDR3 size: 13 residues. V was clipped by 3 bases and J by 5 bases, with 10 bases between them. The CDR3 region is CASSFRGGTEAFF. CDR3 nucleotide sequence: TGTGCCAGCAGTTTTCGGGGGGGGACTGAAGCTTTCTTT.

The chain carries TRBV6-5 and TRBJ1-1; D is unresolved. The germline CDR1 and CDR2 sequences are MNHEY and SVGAGI. This CDR3 contains 15 residues. V was pared by 5 bases and J by 1 base, with 14 bases between. CDR3 region: CASSTPRGKNTEAFF. Here the CDR3 DNA reads TGTGCCAGCAGTACCCCCCGAGGGAAGAACACTGAAGCTTTCTTT.

V usage is TRBV5-4 and J usage is TRBJ2-3, with 11 nucleotides matching TRBD2. This CDR3 has 16 residues. The germline gives CDR1 SGHNT, CDR2 YYREEE (reference sequence). Losses at the gene ends were 0 bases for V and 3 bases for J; bases not matched to a gene: 3. CDR3 protein: CASSLDPSGGTDTQYF. CDR3 DNA: TGTGCCAGCAGCTTGGACCCTAGCGGGGGGACAGATACGCAGTATTTT.

The chain carries TRBV7-2 and TRBJ1-2; D gene uncertain. Deletions cut 1 base from V and 5 bases from J, with 8 bases between. The germline V gene encodes CDR1 SGHTA and CDR2 FQGNSA. This CDR3 region has 13 residues. CDR3 DNA: TGTGCCAGCAGCTTAGGGCTGGAATATGGCTACACCTTC. Protein sequence: CASSLGLEYGYTF.